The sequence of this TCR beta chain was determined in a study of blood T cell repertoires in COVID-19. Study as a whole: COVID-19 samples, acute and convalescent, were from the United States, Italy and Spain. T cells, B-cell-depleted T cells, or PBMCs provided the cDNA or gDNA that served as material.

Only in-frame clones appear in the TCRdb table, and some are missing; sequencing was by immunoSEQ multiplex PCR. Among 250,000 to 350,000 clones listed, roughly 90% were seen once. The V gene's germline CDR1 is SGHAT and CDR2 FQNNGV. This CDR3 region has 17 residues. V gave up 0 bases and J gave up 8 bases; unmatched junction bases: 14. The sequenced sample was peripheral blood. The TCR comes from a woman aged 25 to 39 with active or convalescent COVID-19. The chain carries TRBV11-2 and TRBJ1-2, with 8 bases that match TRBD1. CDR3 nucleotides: TGTGCCAGCAGCTTAGATTTCAAGTCAAGGACAGGGAGCGGCTACACCTTC. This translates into CASSLDFKSRTGSGYTF.